This TCR beta chain is drawn from a study of blood T cell repertoires in COVID-19. The overall study: The United States, Italy and Spain were the sources of the acute and convalescent COVID-19 samples. The analysed material was cDNA or gDNA that came from T cells, B-cell-depleted T cells, or PBMCs.

Trimming at V came to 7 bases and at J to 5 bases, leaving 13 bases not matched to a gene. Germline V CDR1 and CDR2: SEHNR, FQNEAQ (reference sequence). The CDR3 contains 15 residues. Profiled with immunoSEQ multiplex PCR; TCRdb holds only in-frame clones, not every one. The repertoire holds tens of thousands of clones, roughly 65% seen once, with about 17% in the top ten. The source of this sequence is a human donor in a cohort sampled during active COVID-19. The chain employs TRBV7-9 and TRBJ2-7, with TRBD1 matching over 8 bases. Sequenced sample: peripheral blood. The CDR3 region has the DNA TGTGCCAGCACAGCCTCGGGGCAGGGGGCTCACGAGCAGTACTTC. It translates to CASTASGQGAHEQYF.